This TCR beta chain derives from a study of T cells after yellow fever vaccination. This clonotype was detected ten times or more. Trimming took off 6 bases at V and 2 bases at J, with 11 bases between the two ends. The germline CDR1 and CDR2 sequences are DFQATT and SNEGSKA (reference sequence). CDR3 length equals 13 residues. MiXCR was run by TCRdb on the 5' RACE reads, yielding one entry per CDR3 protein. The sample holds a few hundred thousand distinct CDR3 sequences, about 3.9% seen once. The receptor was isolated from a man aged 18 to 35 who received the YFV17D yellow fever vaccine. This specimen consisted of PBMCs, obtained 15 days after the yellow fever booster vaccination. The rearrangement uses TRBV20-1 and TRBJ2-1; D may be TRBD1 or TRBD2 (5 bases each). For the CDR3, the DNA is TGCAGTGCCTCAGGGACGCCCTACAATGAGCAGTTCTTC. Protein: CSASGTPYNEQFF.